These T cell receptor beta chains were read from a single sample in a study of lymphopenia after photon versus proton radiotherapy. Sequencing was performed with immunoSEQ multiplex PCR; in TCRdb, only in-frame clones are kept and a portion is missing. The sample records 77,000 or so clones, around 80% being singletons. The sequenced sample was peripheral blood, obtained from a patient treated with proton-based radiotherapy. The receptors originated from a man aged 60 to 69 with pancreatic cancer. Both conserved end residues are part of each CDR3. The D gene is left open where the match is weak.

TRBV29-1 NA CSVEGPVYEQYF
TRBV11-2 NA CASSLLAGNTIYF
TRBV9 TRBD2 CASSTLAAPTSSYNEQFF
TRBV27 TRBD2 CASSFLAGAYNEQFF
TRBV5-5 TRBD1 CASSFGDRVNNEQFF
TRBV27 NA CASIPNTGLVTGELFF
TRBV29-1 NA CSVDEGYGYTF
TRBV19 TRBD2 CASRRAGENIQYF
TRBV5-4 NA CASKGAYGYTF
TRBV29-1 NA CSVLTDSSYGYTF
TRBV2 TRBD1 CASSGTGQLTAQYF
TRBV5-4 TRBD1 CASSLLGQGGGTDTQYF
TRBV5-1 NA CASSLSAGAQETQYF
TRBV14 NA CASSRPKEKLFF
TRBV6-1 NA CASTRHSAMQETQYF
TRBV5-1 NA CASSGGSDMDTQYF
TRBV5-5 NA CASSLGQGGGLSTDTQYF
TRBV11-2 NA CASSFYGSVADTQYF
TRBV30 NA CAWSVTARGDTQYF
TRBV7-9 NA CASSPTTTGELFF
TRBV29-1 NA CSVGENIQYF
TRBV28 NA CASSLNQPQHF
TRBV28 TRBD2 CASTSGSTYEQYF
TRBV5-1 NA CASSLAVSDTQYF
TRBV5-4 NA CASSLGPSEDNEQFF
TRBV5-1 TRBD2 CASSLLAETSGKNEQFF
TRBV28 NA CASTPPRGAGEKLFF
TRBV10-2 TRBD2 CATYRGLDFSYEQYF
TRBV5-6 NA CASSLLQGGETQYF
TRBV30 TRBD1 CAWSDLSRGVNYGYTF
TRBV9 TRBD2 CASSVTSGGLGETQYF
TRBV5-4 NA CASSLDPGAGDTQYF
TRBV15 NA CATSRDPGFGNTIYF
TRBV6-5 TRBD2 CASSFRTSGTKGEQFF
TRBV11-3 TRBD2 CASSFSGLGTDTQYF
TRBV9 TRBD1 CASSVGQGASYEQYF
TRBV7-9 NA CASSLLQGSPGSGANVLTF
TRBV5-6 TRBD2 CASSRGTSGRALGTQYF
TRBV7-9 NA CASSPPGSTYEQYF
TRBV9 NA CASSVGAGNEKLFF
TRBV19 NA CASSIEQDVNTEAFF
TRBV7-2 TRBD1 CASSSRQGGGYTF
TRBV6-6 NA CASLSTATAGTEAFF
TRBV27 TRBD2 CASSSPRTSGRIFSYEQYF
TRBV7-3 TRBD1 CASSSGQGAREAFF
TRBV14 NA CASSGSGGETQYF
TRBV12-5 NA CASGLVKQRRSHGYTF
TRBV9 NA CASSVGPRDTGELFF
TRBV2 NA CASSEATYGYTF
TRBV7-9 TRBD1 CASSLAVGTATDTQYF
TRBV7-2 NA CASSLMMNTEAFF